The source of this TCR beta chain is a study of blood T cell repertoires in COVID-19. About the study: The study drew acute and convalescent COVID-19 samples from the United States, Italy and Spain. PBMCs, B-cell-depleted T cells, or T cells were the source of the cDNA or gDNA that made up the material.

Original analysis: The assay estimated nucleated cells by amplifying reference gene primers. Clones were read by immunoSEQ multiplex PCR, and TCRdb kept only the in-frame ones, dropping some. D and trimming were read from the DNA, whereas the V and J calls and clone size are those reported in that table. The data hold 93,000 or so clones, with around 84% observed a single time. The V end was cut by 0 bases, the J end by 7 bases, with 16 bases between. This CDR3 contains 15 residues. Germline V gene lookup returns CDR1 MNHEY and CDR2 SVGEGT. The sequence came from a human donor in a cohort sampled during active COVID-19. The chain links TRBV6-2 or TRBV6-3 to TRBJ2-7; tentative D call: TRBD2 (7 bases). Sequencing used peripheral blood. The CDR3 region is CASSYSARGAREQYF. In DNA, the CDR3 is TGTGCCAGCAGTTACTCGGCCCGGGGGGCTCGGGAGCAGTACTTC.